This T cell receptor beta chain was identified during a study of molecular identifiers for immune sequencing clone quantification (dated by TCRdb to 2017 to 2018). For context, the study as a whole: For a replicate experiment, RNA from about 20,000 or 100,000 naive CD8 T cells was divided into five aliquots, of which four were sequenced. This methods study used CD8 T cells to benchmark TCR RNA copy counting and molecular-identifier clustering-based TCR repertoire sequencing (MIDCIRS).

Naive CD8 T cell libraries were made from approximately 20,000 to 1,000,000 sorted cells using 10%, 30% or 50% of purified RNA. On a BD FACSAria II, naive CD8 T cells were FACS-sorted as CD8+CD4-CCR7+CD45RA+ and collected into RLT Plus buffer. To test detection sensitivity, Jurkat RNA equal to over nine TCR copies was added to samples of roughly 18,000-1,100,000 naive CD8 T cells. CD8 T cells were enriched using RosetteSep CD8+ T Cell Enrichment Cocktail and Ficoll-Paque, and the enriched cells then underwent ACK red cell lysis. General findings and caveats noted by the study authors: About 2.9 recovered TCR RNA copies per cell were obtained by modeling, versus approximately 10 by digital PCR, implying a capture efficiency of around 28%. Highly expanded clone sizes could be underestimated if identical TCR molecules share a barcode. When barcode sub-clustering was omitted, TCR diversity was inflated by chimeric consensus sequences, with chimeras reaching as high as 47%. In CMV-specific effector cells, over 97% of molecules were held by clones above 20 RNA copies, whereas under 1% of molecules were held by such clones in naive cells. Spiked-in Jurkat TCR RNA equivalent to a single cell was reported to be detectable even among 850,000 to 1,000,000 naive CD8 T cells. Spiked-in Jurkat TCR RNA (approximately 9 copies' worth), which is not part of the donor repertoire, was contained in the naive libraries.

Inclusive of the bounding cysteine and phenylalanine, the CDR3 is 14 residues long. The read is trimmed to its CDR3 DNA, 42 bases read in frame from base 1. Germline trimming: 2 bases from V, 6 bases from J; junction bases outside gene matches: 6. CDR1 MDHEN and CDR2 SYDVKM were looked up in the germline V gene. Library preparation used PCR. Sequencing was carried out with an Illumina HiSeq 4000. Bulk TCR libraries were prepared as previously described, using TCR primers listed in Table S5. Total RNA was purified with the Qiagen AllPrep DNA/RNA kit. Before analysis, reads from multiple sequencing runs of one library were combined. The study's processing was this. Reads were retained only if the reads had an exact TCR constant sequence, and the retained reads were trimmed to 150 nt and grouped according to their 12-nt molecular barcodes. Reads inside each barcode group were sub-clustered using a 15% Levenshtein threshold, and a quality-weighted consensus sequence was constructed for each RNA molecule. Non-functional sequences were removed, as were lower-count sequences one edit away from another. Barcode sub-clusters with fewer than 20% of the maximum read count were removed, based on fitting two negative binomial distributions. Using fastp at Q25 and MiXCR, TCRdb reprocessed the public reads and kept productive beta chains. Every entry covers one CDR3 protein and lists the most common genes and DNA from its rows. TCRdb, not the authors, supplied the V and J calls. This sample holds more than 70,000 distinct CDR3 sequences; around a fifth were observed only once. Jointly, the top ten make up approximately 0.99% of the sample.

Ten or more counts support this clonotype. The specificity of this receptor is unknown. Base quality data are lacking; no much larger clone is found one base away. The sequence links TRBV28 to TRBJ2-7; TRBD2 aligns with 8 central bases. The source of this sequence is a human donor in good health. Some libraries in this study had Jurkat cell RNA spiked in. Sequencing input: naive CD8+ T cells from blood, with Jurkat cell RNA spiked in. The cell subset or site label corresponds to: FACS-sorted CD8+CD4-CCR7+CD45RA+ naive T cells. At the DNA level, the sequence is TGTGCCAGCAGTTTACCGGGCGGGGGGTCCGAGCAGTACTTC. It translates to CASSLPGGGSEQYF.